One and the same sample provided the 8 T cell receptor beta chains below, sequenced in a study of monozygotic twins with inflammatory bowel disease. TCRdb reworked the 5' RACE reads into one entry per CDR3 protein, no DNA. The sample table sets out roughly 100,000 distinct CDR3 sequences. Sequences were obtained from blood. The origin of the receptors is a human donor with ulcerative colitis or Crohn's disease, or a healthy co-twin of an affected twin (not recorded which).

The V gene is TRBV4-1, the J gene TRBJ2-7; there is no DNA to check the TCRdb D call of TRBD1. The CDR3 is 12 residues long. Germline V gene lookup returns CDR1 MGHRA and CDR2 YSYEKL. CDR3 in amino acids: CASSPWGGEQYF.

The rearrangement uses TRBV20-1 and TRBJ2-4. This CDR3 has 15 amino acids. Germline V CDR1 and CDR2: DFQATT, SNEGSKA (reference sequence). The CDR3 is CSASPNAIAKNIQYF.

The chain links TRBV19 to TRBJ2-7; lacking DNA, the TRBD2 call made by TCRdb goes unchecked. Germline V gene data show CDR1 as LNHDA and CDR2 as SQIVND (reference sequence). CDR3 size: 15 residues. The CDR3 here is CASSIMASGRNEQYF.

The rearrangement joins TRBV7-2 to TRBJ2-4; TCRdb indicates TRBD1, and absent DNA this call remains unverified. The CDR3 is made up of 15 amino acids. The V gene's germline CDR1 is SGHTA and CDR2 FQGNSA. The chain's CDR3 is CASSPTGLAKNIQYF.

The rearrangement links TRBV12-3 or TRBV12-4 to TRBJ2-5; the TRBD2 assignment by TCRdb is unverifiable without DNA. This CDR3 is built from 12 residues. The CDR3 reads CASSLGALGPYF.

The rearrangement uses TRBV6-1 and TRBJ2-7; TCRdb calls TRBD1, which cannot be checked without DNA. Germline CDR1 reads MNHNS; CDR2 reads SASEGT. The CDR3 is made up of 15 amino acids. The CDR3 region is CASSDYREGIYEQYF.

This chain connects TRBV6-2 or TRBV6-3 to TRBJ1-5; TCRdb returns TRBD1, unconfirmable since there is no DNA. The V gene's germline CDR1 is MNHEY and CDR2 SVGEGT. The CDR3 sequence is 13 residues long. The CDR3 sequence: CASSYSTPLSQHF.

The CDR3 sequence is CASSYEGLETQYF. The chain recombines TRBV6-2 or TRBV6-3 with TRBJ2-5; TCRdb designates TRBD1, a call that cannot be tested without DNA. The CDR3 loop spans 13 amino acids. Germline-derived CDR1 and CDR2 are MNHEY and SVGEGT.